This TCR beta chain emerged from a study of blood T cell repertoires in COVID-19. In the study overall: Researchers got acute and convalescent COVID-19 samples from the United States, Italy and Spain.

The CDR3 has 15 residues. V gave up 3 bases and J gave up 5 bases; unmatched junction bases: 8. Germline CDR1 reads SGDLS; CDR2 reads YYNGEE. Original processing methods: Reference gene primer amplification yielded estimated nucleated cell counts. Sequenced by immunoSEQ multiplex PCR; TCRdb stores in-frame clones only, minus some. D and trimming come from the DNA, and the V and J calls and clone size come from that table. The data contain fewer than 500,000 clones, about 85% of them seen just once; the ten biggest clones take up nearly 2%. The chain links TRBV9 to TRBJ2-1, with TRBD1 matching 7 bases. The sample taken for sequencing was PBMCs or T cells enriched from blood (not recorded which). This TCR was recovered from a young woman with acute COVID-19. The CDR3 nucleotides are TGTGCCAGCAGCGCCCGACAGGGATCCGACAATGAGCAGTTCTTC. Translating gives CASSARQGSDNEQFF.